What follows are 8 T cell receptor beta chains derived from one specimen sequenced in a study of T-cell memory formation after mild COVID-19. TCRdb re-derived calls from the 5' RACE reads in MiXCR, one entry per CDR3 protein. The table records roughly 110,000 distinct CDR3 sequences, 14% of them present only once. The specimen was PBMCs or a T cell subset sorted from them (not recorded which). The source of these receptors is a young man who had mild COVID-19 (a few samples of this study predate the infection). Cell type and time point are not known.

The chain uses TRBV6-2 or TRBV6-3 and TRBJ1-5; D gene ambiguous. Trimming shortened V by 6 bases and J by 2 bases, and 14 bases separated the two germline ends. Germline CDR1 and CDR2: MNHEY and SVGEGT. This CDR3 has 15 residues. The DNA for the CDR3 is TGTGCCAGCAGAGCGCTACGCGGGGGCAATCAGCCCCAGCATTTT. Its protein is CASRALRGGNQPQHF.

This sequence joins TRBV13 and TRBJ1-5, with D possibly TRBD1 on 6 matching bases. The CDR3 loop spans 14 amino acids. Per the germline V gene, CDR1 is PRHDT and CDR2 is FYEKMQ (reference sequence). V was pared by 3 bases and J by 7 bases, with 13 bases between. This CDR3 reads CASSLGGRLQPQHF. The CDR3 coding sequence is TGTGCCAGCAGCTTGGGGGGGCGTCTCCAGCCCCAGCATTTT.

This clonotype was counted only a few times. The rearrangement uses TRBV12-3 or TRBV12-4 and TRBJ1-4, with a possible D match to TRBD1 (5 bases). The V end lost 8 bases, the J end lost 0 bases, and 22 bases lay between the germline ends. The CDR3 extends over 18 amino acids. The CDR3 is CASLRAGLSQATNEKLFF. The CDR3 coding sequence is TGTGCCAGCCTCCGGGCAGGGCTGAGTCAGGCAACTAATGAAAAACTGTTTTTT.

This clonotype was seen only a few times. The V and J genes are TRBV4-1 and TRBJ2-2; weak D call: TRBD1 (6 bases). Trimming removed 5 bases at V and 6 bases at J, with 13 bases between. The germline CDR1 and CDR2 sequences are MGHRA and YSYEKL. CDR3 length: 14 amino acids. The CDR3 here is CASSSTGIPGELFF. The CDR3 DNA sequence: TGCGCCAGCAGCTCTACAGGGATTCCCGGGGAGCTGTTTTTT.

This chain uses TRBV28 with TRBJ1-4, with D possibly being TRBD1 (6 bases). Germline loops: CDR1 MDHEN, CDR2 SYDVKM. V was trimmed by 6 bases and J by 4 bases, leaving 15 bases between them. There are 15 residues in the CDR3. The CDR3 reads CASSSWGAHNEKLFF. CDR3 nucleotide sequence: TGTGCCAGCAGCTCTTGGGGGGCCCATAATGAAAAACTGTTTTTT. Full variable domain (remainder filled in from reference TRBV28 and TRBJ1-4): DVKVTQSSRYLVKRTGEKVFLECVQDMDHENMFWYRQDPGLGLRLIYFSYDVKMKEKGDIPEGYSVSREKKERFSLILESASTNQTSMYLCASSSWGAHNEKLFFGSGTQLSVL.

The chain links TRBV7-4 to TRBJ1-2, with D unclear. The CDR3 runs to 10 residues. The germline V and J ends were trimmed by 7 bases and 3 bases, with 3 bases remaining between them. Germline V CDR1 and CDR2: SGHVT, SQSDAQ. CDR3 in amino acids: CASTHYGYTF. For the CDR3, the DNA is TGTGCCAGCACTCACTATGGCTACACCTTC.

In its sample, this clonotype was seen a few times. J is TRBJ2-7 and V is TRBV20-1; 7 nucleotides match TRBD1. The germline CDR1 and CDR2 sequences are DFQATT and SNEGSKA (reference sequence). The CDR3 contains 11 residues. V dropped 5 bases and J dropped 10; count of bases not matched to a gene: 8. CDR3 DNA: TGCAGTGCTGGACAGGTGACGAGCCAGTACTTC. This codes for CSAGQVTSQYF.

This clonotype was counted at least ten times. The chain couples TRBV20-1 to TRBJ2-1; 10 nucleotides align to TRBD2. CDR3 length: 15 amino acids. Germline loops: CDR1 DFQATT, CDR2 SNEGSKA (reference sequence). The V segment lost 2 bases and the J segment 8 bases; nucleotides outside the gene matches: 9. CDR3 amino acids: CSARSPAGGIYEQFF. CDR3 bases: TGCAGTGCTAGATCCCCAGCGGGGGGGATCTATGAGCAGTTCTTC.